The 23 T cell receptor beta chains below come from one sample, sequenced in a study of blood T cell repertoires in COVID-19 (dated by TCRdb to the early 2020s). Libraries were built with the immunoSEQ multiplex PCR assay. TCRdb took this table from immuneACCESS and kept in-frame rearrangements with V and J called. Such tables lack part of the clones; where checked against another copy, unresolved V genes explain under half of the gap, and the rest is unexplained. The table for this sample lists 150,000 to 200,000 clones; approximately 91% of them were counted only once. The ten largest clones add up to under 2.5% of the sample. The sample comprised peripheral blood. The receptors come from a man aged 65 to 79 with active or convalescent COVID-19.

This chain uses TRBV7-9 with TRBJ2-3, with a possible D match to TRBD1 (6 bases). This CDR3 spans 15 amino acids. The V gene's germline CDR1 is SEHNR and CDR2 FQNEAQ (reference sequence). The V end lost 6 bases, the J end lost 2 bases, and 15 bases lay between the germline ends. CDR3 sequence: CASRGTLLPTDTQYF. CDR3 nucleotides: TGTGCCAGCAGAGGGACACTACTCCCCACAGATACGCAGTATTTT.

The chain has TRBV30 and TRBJ2-1, with TRBD2 identical over 13 bases. The CDR3 loop spans 15 amino acids. V was pared by 2 bases and J by 7 bases, with 5 bases of the junction left unmatched. Germline V gives CDR1 GTSNPN, CDR2 SVGIG (reference sequence). CDR3 loop: CAWSRTSGSLNEQFF. The DNA for the CDR3 is TGTGCCTGGAGTAGGACTAGCGGGAGTCTGAATGAGCAGTTCTTC. Full variable domain (missing parts from reference TRBV30 and TRBJ2-1): SQTIHQWPATLVQPVGSPLSLECTVEGTSNPNLYWYRQAAGRGLQLLFYSVGIGQISSEVPQNLSASRPQDRQFILSSKKLLLSDSGFYLCAWSRTSGSLNEQFFGPGTRLTVL.

The rearrangement links TRBV18 to TRBJ1-6, with D perhaps matching TRBD1 (6 bases). V was pared by 2 bases and J by 7 bases, with 9 bases between. The CDR3 has 14 amino acids. CDR1 is KGHSH and CDR2 is LQKENI in the germline V gene. This CDR3 is CASSPKQGNSPLHF. The CDR3 DNA reads TGTGCCAGCTCACCAAAGCAGGGGAATTCACCCCTCCACTTT.

CDR3 region: CASSRAAGIGTEAFF. In DNA form, the CDR3 reads TGTGCCAGCAGCCGGGCGGCGGGAATAGGAACTGAAGCTTTCTTT. The chain couples TRBV3-1 (or the pseudogene TRBV3-2) to TRBJ1-1; D not resolved. CDR1 LGHDT and CDR2 YNNKEL come from the germline V gene (reference sequence). The length of the CDR3 is 15 residues. V was clipped by 4 bases and J by 5 bases, with 17 bases between them.

This clone was seen a few times. This chain joins TRBV6-5 and TRBJ2-1, with D perhaps matching TRBD1 (6 bases). V lost 10 bases and J 1 base, leaving 17 bases between the germline ends. The germline V gene encodes CDR1 MNHEY and CDR2 SVGAGI. The CDR3 spans 15 residues. CDR3 in DNA: TGTGCCACCACAGGGTTGGGGGCGTCCTACAATGAGCAGTTCTTC. It yields the protein CATTGLGASYNEQFF.

V usage is TRBV2 and J usage is TRBJ1-1, with TRBD1 matching 10 bases. The germline CDR1 and CDR2 sequences are SNHLY and FYNNEI. The V segment lost 5 bases and the J segment 8 bases; nucleotides outside the gene matches: 5. CDR3 size: 13 residues. The CDR3: CASSPWTGGEAFF. The CDR3 DNA follows: TGTGCCAGCAGTCCGTGGACAGGGGGAGAAGCTTTCTTT.

The chain has TRBV4-3 and TRBJ2-1, with D possibly TRBD2 on 5 matching bases. V lost 4 bases and J 9 bases, leaving 13 bases between the germline ends. The CDR3 has 13 residues. Germline values: CDR1 LGHNA, CDR2 YSLEER. In nucleotides, the CDR3 is TGCGCCAGCAGCCCCGACCCAAGCGGTGAGCAGTTCTTC. It translates to CASSPDPSGEQFF.

The rearrangement joins TRBV6-2 or TRBV6-3 to TRBJ2-1, with TRBD2 identical over 8 bases. V lost 0 bases and J lost 3; bases outside the gene matches: 10. Germline V gene lookup returns CDR1 MNHEY and CDR2 SVGEGT. The CDR3 totals 18 residues. The CDR3 reads CASSYSFSGRALYNEQFF. The CDR3 DNA reads TGTGCCAGCAGTTACTCGTTCTCCGGGAGGGCTCTCTACAATGAGCAGTTCTTC.

The chain has TRBV5-4 and TRBJ1-6; TRBD1 matches at 12 bases. V shed 4 bases and J 2 bases; nucleotides not matched to a gene: 7. This CDR3 is built from 18 residues. Germline loops: CDR1 SGHNT, CDR2 YYREEE (reference sequence). The CDR3 DNA reads as TGTGCCAGCAGCCCGGGACAGGGGGCGCGGGCCTATAATTCACCCCTCCACTTT. Protein: CASSPGQGARAYNSPLHF.

The J gene is TRBJ2-5, the V gene TRBV7-9; 10 nucleotides align to TRBD2. The CDR3 extends over 15 amino acids. V shed 3 bases, J shed 2 bases, and the junction held 3 bases outside the gene matches. Germline V lookup: CDR1 SEHNR, CDR2 FQNEAQ (reference sequence). CDR3 nucleotide sequence: TGTGCCAGCAGCTTTAGCGGGAGGAGGCAAGAGACCCAGTACTTC. Residues: CASSFSGRRQETQYF. Full variable domain (missing parts from reference TRBV7-9 and TRBJ2-5): DTGVSQNPRHKITKRGQNVTFRCDPISEHNRLYWYRQTLGQGPEFLTYFQNEAQLEKSRLLSDRFSAERPKGSFSTLEIQRTEQGDSAMYLCASSFSGRRQETQYFGPGTRLLVL.

This chain connects TRBV7-8 to TRBJ1-3, with a possible D match to TRBD1 (6 bases). CDR1 and CDR2 from the germline V gene are SGHVS and FQNEAQ. The V and J ends lost 2 bases and 0 bases respectively, with 8 bases between them. The CDR3 runs 15 residues. CDR3 sequence: CASSLNRASGNTIYF. The DNA for the CDR3 is TGTGCCAGCAGCTTAAACAGGGCCTCTGGAAACACCATATATTTT.

In its sample, this clone was seen once. The chain couples TRBV19 to TRBJ1-5, with D perhaps matching TRBD1 (6 bases). Germline V lookup: CDR1 LNHDA, CDR2 SQIVND (reference sequence). The CDR3 is 16 residues long. Trimming pared 5 bases from V and 5 bases from J, leaving 19 bases between. CDR3 loop: CASSLTASGAHQPQHF. The CDR3 DNA sequence: TGTGCCAGTAGTCTCACCGCGTCAGGGGCCCATCAGCCCCAGCATTTT.

This CDR3 is CASSPPFRGEKVDTQYF. CDR3 DNA: TGTGCCAGCAGCCCCCCCTTTCGGGGGGAGAAGGTAGATACGCAGTATTTT. The chain combines TRBV3-1 (or the pseudogene TRBV3-2) with TRBJ2-3, with 7 bases matching TRBD2. Germline V gene sequence: CDR1 LGHDT, CDR2 YNNKEL (reference sequence). The junction had 15 bases not matched to a gene; V was cut back by 4 bases and J by 5 bases. The CDR3 length is 17 residues.

The rearrangement links TRBV7-2 to TRBJ2-3; no clear D. This CDR3 comprises 15 residues. Trimming left V 5 bases short and J 0 bases short, with 12 bases between. CDR1 is SGHTA and CDR2 is FQGNSA in the germline V gene. The CDR3 DNA follows: TGTGCCAGCAGCCCAGACAAACCTAGCACAGATACGCAGTATTTT. It specifies CASSPDKPSTDTQYF.

The chain is built from TRBV5-1 and TRBJ2-7; TRBD2 matches at 12 bases. CDR3 length equals 16 residues. Germline V lookup: CDR1 SGHRS, CDR2 YFSETQ. Trimming at V came to 5 bases and at J to 4 bases, leaving 10 bases not matched to a gene. The CDR3 spells CASSTGWTSGNYEQYF. The CDR3 DNA follows: TGCGCCAGCAGTACAGGGTGGACTAGCGGGAATTACGAGCAGTACTTC. The whole variable domain, remainder taken from reference TRBV5-1 and TRBJ2-7, is KAGVTQTPRYLIKTRGQQVTLSCSPISGHRSVSWYQQTPGQGLQFLFEYFSETQRNKGNFPGRFSGRQFSNSRSEMNVSTLELGDSALYLCASSTGWTSGNYEQYFGPGTRLTVT.

The CDR3, as DNA: TGTGCCAGCCCAAGTACAGCCGGGGAGCTGTTTTTT. Translated: CASPSTAGELFF. This sequence joins TRBV28 and TRBJ2-2; D gene unclear. Germline loops: CDR1 MDHEN, CDR2 SYDVKM. The length of the CDR3 is 12 residues. The germline V and J ends were trimmed by 8 bases and 6 bases, with 10 bases remaining between them.

The rearrangement links TRBV21-1 to TRBJ2-7; TRBD1, the table's D call, lacks a check against the DNA. TRBV21-1 is marked as a pseudogene. CDR3 length: 14 residues. CDR3 in DNA: TGTGCCAGCACCTTAGGACAGGAATCCTACGAGCAGTACTTC. This codes for CASTLGQESYEQYF.

The chain has TRBV19 and TRBJ2-1; D may be TRBD1 (6 bases). Trimming shortened V by 8 bases and J by 10 bases, and 9 bases separated the two germline ends. This CDR3 region has 10 residues. Germline values: CDR1 LNHDA, CDR2 SQIVND (reference sequence). The CDR3 here is CASFGGEQFF. The CDR3 coding sequence is TGTGCCAGTTTTGGGGGCGAGCAGTTCTTC.

This clone was recorded only once. The rearrangement joins TRBV27 to TRBJ2-5; 8 nucleotides match TRBD2. The germline gives CDR1 MNHEY, CDR2 SMNVEV (reference sequence). J gave up 4 bases and V 5 bases, and 9 bases lay outside the gene matches. The CDR3 length is 15 residues. CDR3 sequence (DNA): TGTGCCAGCAGTCTCGGGGGGGCATTTGGAGAGACCCAGTACTTC. Its protein is CASSLGGAFGETQYF.

This chain joins TRBV20-1 and TRBJ1-1, with unresolved D. V was trimmed by 5 bases and J by 0 bases, leaving 4 bases between them. Germline CDR1 DFQATT, CDR2 SNEGSKA (reference sequence). CDR3 length equals 11 residues. The CDR3 bases are TGCAGTGCTGTCATGAACACTGAAGCTTTCTTT. It translates to CSAVMNTEAFF.

This chain uses TRBV27 with TRBJ1-6; D possibly corresponds to TRBD1 (5 bases). CDR1 and CDR2 from the germline V gene are MNHEY and SMNVEV (reference sequence). The length of the CDR3 is 14 residues. V lost 8 bases and J 8 bases, leaving 16 bases between the germline ends. DNA of the CDR3: TGTGCCAGCTGGGACTTCTACCGGGATTCACCCCTCCACTTT. Translating gives CASWDFYRDSPLHF.

The chain couples TRBV4-1 to TRBJ2-7; 7 bases match TRBD1. The V and J ends lost 2 bases and 0 bases, in that order; junction bases with no gene match: 4. The CDR3 is 15 residues long. Germline V gives CDR1 MGHRA, CDR2 YSYEKL. Written as DNA, the CDR3 is TGCGCCAGCAGCCAAATCCGGGACAGCTCCTACGAGCAGTACTTC. It codes for CASSQIRDSSYEQYF.

This clone is a singleton in its sample. This rearrangement joins TRBV30 to TRBJ1-1, with D tentatively TRBD1 (5 bases). The CDR3 loop spans 13 amino acids. Germline CDR1 is GTSNPN and CDR2 is SVGIG (reference sequence). Deletions cut 2 bases from V and 6 bases from J, with 13 bases between. This CDR3 reads CAWSMMGGSEAFF. The CDR3 coding sequence is TGTGCCTGGAGTATGATGGGGGGGTCTGAAGCTTTCTTT.